The 31 T cell receptor beta chains below were found in one sample sequenced in a study of shared clonotypes between healthy human individuals. Sequencing was performed with immunoSEQ multiplex PCR; in TCRdb, only in-frame clones are kept and a portion is missing. The sample yields about 580,000 clones, more than 95% seen once. The naive CD8 subset, CD45RO-negative cells positively selected for CCR7, excluded terminally differentiated effector memory CD45RA+ cells. The sequencing input was naive CD8+ T cells sorted from blood. These receptors were collected from a young man in good health.

The J gene is TRBJ2-7, the V gene TRBV6-5; a possible D gene is TRBD2 (6 bases). This CDR3 has 15 amino acids. V was clipped by 2 bases and J by 5 bases, with 16 bases between them. Germline assignment: CDR1 MNHEY and CDR2 SVGAGI. The CDR3 region is CASSYRAGWKDEQYF. For the CDR3, the DNA is TGTGCCAGCAGTTACCGCGCGGGATGGAAGGACGAGCAGTACTTC.

The chain couples TRBV7-7 to TRBJ2-6; perhaps TRBD2 as D (5 bases). Germline CDR1 and CDR2: SSHAT and FNYEAQ (reference sequence). The V and J ends lost 5 bases and 5 bases respectively, with 22 bases between them. The CDR3 contains 18 residues. The CDR3, as DNA: TGTGCCAGCAGCCGAGGGCGAGTGCCACAAAGTCGGGCCAACGTCCTGACTTTC. Its protein is CASSRGRVPQSRANVLTF.

A word on this clone: Other DNA sequences within the sample encode an identical CDR3. The V gene is TRBV15, the J gene TRBJ2-7; tentative D call: TRBD2 (6 bases). V was trimmed by 1 base and J by 1 base, leaving 8 bases between them. The CDR3 length is 14 residues. From germline, CDR1 is LNHNV and CDR2 YYDKDF (reference sequence). The CDR3 is CATSRGRGSYEQYF. The CDR3 coding sequence is TGTGCCACCAGCAGAGGGCGGGGTTCCTACGAGCAGTACTTC.

The V call is TRBV7-2, the J call TRBJ2-5; D may match TRBD1 or TRBD2 (5 bases each). Germline V gene lookup returns CDR1 SGHTA and CDR2 FQGNSA. The germline V and J ends were trimmed by 1 base and 3 bases, with 15 bases remaining between them. The CDR3 extends over 16 amino acids. The CDR3 reads CASSLGLRGGEETQYF. Here the CDR3 DNA reads TGTGCCAGCAGCTTAGGCCTTCGGGGCGGTGAAGAGACCCAGTACTTC.

This clone came up once. V is TRBV7-3 and J is TRBJ2-2, with 9 bases that match TRBD2. The germline V gene has CDR1 SGHTA and CDR2 FQGTGA. CDR3 length: 14 amino acids. The ends lost 6 bases at V and 4 bases at J; junction bases unmatched: 3. Here the CDR3 reads CASSVAGVTGELFF. In DNA, the CDR3 is TGTGCCAGCAGTGTAGCGGGGGTCACCGGGGAGCTGTTTTTT.

The chain combines TRBV29-1 with TRBJ2-7; D is possibly TRBD1 (6 bases). The CDR3 runs to 12 residues. The V gene lost 4 bases and the J gene lost 3 bases, with 10 bases spanning the gap. Germline V gives CDR1 SQVTM, CDR2 ANQGSEA. DNA for the CDR3: TGCAGCGTTGCGGGACACAGCTACGAGCAGTACTTC. It yields the protein CSVAGHSYEQYF.

CDR3 loop: CASSGRVAGANVLTF. The CDR3 coding sequence is TGTGCCAGCAGCGGTAGGGTGGCTGGGGCCAACGTCCTGACTTTC. V usage is TRBV9 and J usage is TRBJ2-6, with D unclear. Germline values: CDR1 SGDLS, CDR2 YYNGEE. V was clipped by 3 bases and J by 2 bases, with 9 bases between them. The CDR3 covers 15 residues.

The sample holds a few counts of this clone. Other DNA sequences within the sample encode an identical CDR3. The chain links TRBV7-9 to TRBJ2-2, with D possibly TRBD2 on 5 matching bases. The V end was cut by 5 bases, the J end by 5 bases, with 9 bases between. Germline V gives CDR1 SEHNR, CDR2 FQNEAQ (reference sequence). The CDR3 spans 13 residues. The CDR3 protein is CASSPPGTGELFF. CDR3 sequence (DNA): TGTGCCAGCAGCCCCCCGGGGACCGGGGAGCTGTTTTTT.

This clone was recorded only once. In the same sample, other DNA sequences code for this CDR3. V gene TRBV7-9 combines with J gene TRBJ2-7, with D possibly matching TRBD2 (5 bases). The CDR3 is 15 residues long. Trimming pared 0 bases from V and 0 bases from J, leaving 9 bases between. Germline CDR1 reads SEHNR; CDR2 reads FQNEAQ (reference sequence). CDR3 in DNA: TGTGCCAGCAGCTTAGCCTCGGGGAGCTCCTACGAGCAGTACTTC. As protein: CASSLASGSSYEQYF.

The chain employs TRBV15 and TRBJ2-7; 8 nucleotides agree with TRBD2. The J segment lost 3 bases and the V segment lost 2 bases, leaving 24 bases of the junction unmatched. Germline V gene data show CDR1 as LNHNV and CDR2 as YYDKDF (reference sequence). The CDR3 length is 21 residues. CDR3 DNA: TGTGCCACCAGCAGAAATACAAACCCCCCAGCTATGGAGCGGGAGTTCTACGAGCAGTACTTC. Translating it yields CATSRNTNPPAMEREFYEQYF.

The chain combines TRBV6-1 with TRBJ2-5; D gene unclear. There are 10 residues in the CDR3. Trimming cost V 3 bases and J 5 bases, with 1 base left between them. The germline V gene has CDR1 MNHNS and CDR2 SASEGT. CDR3 amino acids: CASSEETQYF. The CDR3 DNA is TGTGCCAGCAGTGAGGAGACCCAGTACTTC.

Points on this clone: One junction end disagrees with the germline gene, perhaps due to a read error. The V gene is TRBV7-7, the J gene TRBJ2-7, with D uncertain. The CDR3 runs to 13 residues. The germline V gene has CDR1 SSHAT and CDR2 FNYEAQ (reference sequence). The CDR3 nucleotides are TGTGCTAGCAGCTTAGAAGTCAGTTACGAGCAGTACTTC. Translation: CASSLEVSYEQYF.

The chain is built from TRBV7-6 and TRBJ2-7, with 12 bases fitting TRBD2. V dropped 5 bases and J dropped 6; count of bases not matched to a gene: 8. Per germline, CDR1 SGHVS and CDR2 FNYEAQ. The CDR3 totals 15 residues. In DNA, the CDR3 is TGTGCCAGCAGCGAGGGACTAGCGGGCTCGGGCGAGCAGTACTTC. It is translated as CASSEGLAGSGEQYF. The complete variable domain, with remaining parts taken from reference TRBV7-6 and TRBJ2-7, reads GAGVSQSPRYKVTKRGQDVALRCDPISGHVSLYWYRQALGQGPEFLTYFNYEAQQDKSGLPNDRFSAERPEGSISTLTIQRTEQRDSAMYRCASSEGLAGSGEQYFGPGTRLTVT.

The J gene is TRBJ2-7, the V gene TRBV5-4; D might be TRBD1 (6 bases). Germline loops: CDR1 SGHNT, CDR2 YYREEE (reference sequence). V lost 4 bases, J lost 6 bases, and 8 bases lay in between. The CDR3 extends over 11 amino acids. The CDR3 sequence is CASSRGGEQYF. CDR3 in DNA: TGTGCCAGCAGCCGAGGGGGCGAGCAGTACTTC.

CDR3 amino acids: CASSEMGGSTDTQYF. The DNA of the CDR3 is TGTGCCAGCAGTGAAATGGGGGGAAGCACAGATACGCAGTATTTT. The chain carries TRBV6-1 and TRBJ2-3, with D maybe TRBD2 (6 bases). V was pared by 2 bases and J by 0 bases, with 9 bases between. There are 15 residues in the CDR3. Germline-derived CDR1 and CDR2 are MNHNS and SASEGT.

The chain carries TRBV13 and TRBJ2-7; no clear D gene. The CDR3 extends over 15 amino acids. CDR1 is PRHDT and CDR2 is FYEKMQ in the germline V gene (reference sequence). V was trimmed by 1 base and J by 2 bases, leaving 12 bases between them. The CDR3 DNA is TGTGCCAGCAGCTTAGAAGGGCCTTCAACCTACGAGCAGTACTTC. Translation: CASSLEGPSTYEQYF.

The V call is TRBV6-6, the J call TRBJ2-7; 7 nucleotides match TRBD1. CDR1 and CDR2 (germline): MNHNY, SVGAGI (reference sequence). The CDR3 has 11 amino acids. V dropped 6 bases and J dropped 6; count of bases not matched to a gene: 2. The CDR3 DNA reads TGTGCCAGCAGCACAGGGGCCGAGCAGTACTTC. Amino acid sequence: CASSTGAEQYF.

The chain uses TRBV14 and TRBJ1-2; perhaps TRBD1 as D (6 bases). The CDR3 runs 14 residues. CDR1 is SGHDN and CDR2 is FVKESK in the germline V gene. V was trimmed by 3 bases and J by 0 bases, leaving 8 bases between them. The CDR3, as DNA: TGTGCCAGCAGCCACAACAGGGCTAACTATGGCTACACCTTC. This sequence encodes CASSHNRANYGYTF.

The V and J genes are TRBV7-2 and TRBJ2-5; TRBD2 matches 8 bases. The CDR3 has 15 amino acids. Per the germline V gene, CDR1 is SGHTA and CDR2 is FQGNSA. J was trimmed by 1 base and V by 1 base; bases with no gene match: 2. DNA for the CDR3: TGTGCCAGCAGCTTAGACCTAGCGGGCCAAGAGACCCAGTACTTC. Its translation: CASSLDLAGQETQYF.

This clone showed up just once. The chain employs TRBV19 and TRBJ1-3, with D unclear. Looked up from germline, CDR1 is LNHDA and CDR2 is SQIVND (reference sequence). Trimming shortened V by 0 bases and J by 2 bases, and 2 bases separated the two germline ends. CDR3 length: 13 amino acids. The CDR3 here is CASSIDAGNTIYF. CDR3 DNA: TGTGCCAGTAGTATAGATGCTGGAAACACCATATATTTT. The full variable domain, in which reference TRBV19 and TRBJ1-3 provide the parts outside the CDR3, is DGGITQSPKYLFRKEGQNVTLSCEQNLNHDAMYWYRQDPGQGLRLIYYSQIVNDFQKGDIAEGYSVSREKKESFPLTVTSAQKNPTAFYLCASSIDAGNTIYFGEGSWLTVV.

CDR3 residues: CASSLDLAGEQYF. The CDR3 DNA follows: TGTGCCAGCAGCTTAGACTTGGCGGGCGAGCAGTACTTC. This chain links TRBV7-6 with TRBJ2-7; D perhaps matches TRBD2 (5 bases). V was pared by 1 base and J by 6 bases, with 10 bases between. The CDR3 sequence is 13 residues long. Germline V gene data show CDR1 as SGHVS and CDR2 as FNYEAQ.

The genes are TRBV15 and TRBJ1-1; D is undetermined. Germline V gene sequence: CDR1 LNHNV, CDR2 YYDKDF (reference sequence). V was pared by 2 bases and J by 7 bases, with 17 bases between. The CDR3 extends over 15 amino acids. CDR3 in DNA: TGTGCCACCAGCAGAACAGAGACTCCACCTAATGAAGCTTTCTTT. Residues: CATSRTETPPNEAFF.

CDR3 sequence reads: CASSLLAGPIYEQFF. CDR3 bases: TGTGCCAGCAGCTTACTAGCGGGACCCATATATGAGCAGTTCTTC. The chain is built from TRBV11-3 and TRBJ2-1; TRBD2 matches 9 bases. The CDR3 consists of 15 residues. Unmatched junction bases numbered 7, after V lost 2 bases and J lost 8 bases. CDR1 and CDR2 (germline): SGHNT, YENEEA.

The rearrangement links TRBV9 to TRBJ2-7; D is ambiguous. V gave up 4 bases and J gave up 1 base, with 6 bases separating them. Germline V CDR1 and CDR2: SGDLS, YYNGEE. The CDR3 consists of 12 residues. The CDR3 is CASSSRSYEQYF. Written as DNA, the CDR3 is TGTGCCAGCAGCTCGAGATCCTACGAGCAGTACTTC. Filled out from reference TRBV9 and TRBJ2-7, the complete variable domain reads DSGVTQTPKHLITATGQRVTLRCSPRSGDLSVYWYQQSLDQGLQFLIQYYNGEERAKGNILERFSAQQFPDLHSELNLSSLELGDSALYFCASSSRSYEQYFGPGTRLTVT.

The chain joins TRBV7-9 to TRBJ1-2; D uncertain. The CDR3 runs 13 residues. From germline, CDR1 is SEHNR and CDR2 FQNEAQ (reference sequence). With 6 bases removed from V and 3 bases from J, the gap between germline ends came to 11 bases. The DNA of the CDR3 is TGTGCCAGCAGTAGCGGCGGTGACTATGGCTACACCTTC. The encoded protein is CASSSGGDYGYTF.

The V gene is TRBV5-6, the J gene TRBJ1-1; possibly TRBD1 for D (6 bases). The CDR3 covers 12 residues. Trimming removed 4 bases at V and 10 bases at J, with 14 bases between. CDR1 and CDR2 (germline): SGHDT, YYEEEE. CDR3 region: CASSAGTPLAFF. CDR3 DNA: TGTGCCAGCAGCGCCGGGACACCGCTAGCTTTCTTT. Using reference TRBV5-6 and TRBJ1-1 for the parts outside the CDR3, the full variable domain is DAGVTQSPTHLIKTRGQQVTLRCSPKSGHDTVSWYQQALGQGPQFIFQYYEEEERQRGNFPDRFSGHQFPNYSSELNVNALLLGDSALYLCASSAGTPLAFFGQGTRLTVV.

This chain uses TRBV4-1 with TRBJ2-7, with 8 bases fitting TRBD1. The CDR3 totals 15 residues. Germline V gene sequence: CDR1 MGHRA, CDR2 YSYEKL. With V trimmed by 1 base and J by 0 bases, 2 bases remained unmatched. The CDR3 loop reads CASSQGQGISYEQYF. DNA of the CDR3: TGCGCCAGCAGCCAAGGACAGGGGATCTCCTACGAGCAGTACTTC.

For the CDR3, the DNA is TGTGCCAGCAGGGACCTAGCCGCGGGGGTCCCTAACACTGAAGCTTTCTTT. This sequence encodes CASRDLAAGVPNTEAFF. The chain combines TRBV11-2 with TRBJ1-1; perhaps TRBD1 as D (5 bases). Deletions cut 6 bases from V and 2 bases from J, with 22 bases between. This CDR3 has 17 residues. Germline CDR1 is SGHAT and CDR2 is FQNNGV. Full variable domain (missing parts from reference TRBV11-2 and TRBJ1-1): EAGVAQSPRYKIIEKRQSVAFWCNPISGHATLYWYQQILGQGPKLLIQFQNNGVVDDSQLPKDRFSAERLKGVDSTLKIQPAKLEDSAVYLCASRDLAAGVPNTEAFFGQGTRLTVV.

The V call is TRBV9, the J call TRBJ2-7; TRBD2 matches 9 bases. CDR1 SGDLS and CDR2 YYNGEE come from the germline V gene. The CDR3 is 15 residues long. V was pared by 1 base and J by 5 bases, with 7 bases of the junction left unmatched. CDR3 DNA sequence: TGTGCCAGCAGCGTAAATAGCGGGAGTACAAACGAGCAGTACTTC. It codes for CASSVNSGSTNEQYF.

The J gene is TRBJ1-2, the V gene TRBV19; no firm D call. The CDR3 covers 13 residues. Germline-derived CDR1 and CDR2 are LNHDA and SQIVND (reference sequence). V was clipped by 5 bases and J by 6 bases, with 13 bases between them. The CDR3 here is CASSVTGGHGYTF. Written as DNA, the CDR3 is TGTGCCAGTAGTGTGACGGGTGGGCATGGCTACACCTTC.

This clone appeared once. The rearrangement links TRBV18 to TRBJ2-1; unclear D gene. Germline V CDR1 and CDR2: KGHSH, LQKENI. V shed 2 bases and J shed 9 bases, with 11 bases lying between them. The CDR3 runs to 13 residues. CDR3 sequence reads: CASSPEPGGEQFF. In nucleotides, the CDR3 is TGTGCCAGCTCACCAGAACCGGGTGGTGAGCAGTTCTTC.